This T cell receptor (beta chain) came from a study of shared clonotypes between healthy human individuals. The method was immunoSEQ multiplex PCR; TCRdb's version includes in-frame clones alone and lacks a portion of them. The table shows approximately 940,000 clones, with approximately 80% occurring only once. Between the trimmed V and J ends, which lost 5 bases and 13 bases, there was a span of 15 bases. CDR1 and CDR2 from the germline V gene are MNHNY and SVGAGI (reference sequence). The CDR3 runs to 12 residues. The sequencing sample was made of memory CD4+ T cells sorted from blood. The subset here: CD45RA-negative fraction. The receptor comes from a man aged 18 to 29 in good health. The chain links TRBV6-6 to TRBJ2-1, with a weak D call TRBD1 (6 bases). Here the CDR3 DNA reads TGTGCCAGCAGTCAATCAGGGGTGGGACAGTTCTTC. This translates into CASSQSGVGQFF.